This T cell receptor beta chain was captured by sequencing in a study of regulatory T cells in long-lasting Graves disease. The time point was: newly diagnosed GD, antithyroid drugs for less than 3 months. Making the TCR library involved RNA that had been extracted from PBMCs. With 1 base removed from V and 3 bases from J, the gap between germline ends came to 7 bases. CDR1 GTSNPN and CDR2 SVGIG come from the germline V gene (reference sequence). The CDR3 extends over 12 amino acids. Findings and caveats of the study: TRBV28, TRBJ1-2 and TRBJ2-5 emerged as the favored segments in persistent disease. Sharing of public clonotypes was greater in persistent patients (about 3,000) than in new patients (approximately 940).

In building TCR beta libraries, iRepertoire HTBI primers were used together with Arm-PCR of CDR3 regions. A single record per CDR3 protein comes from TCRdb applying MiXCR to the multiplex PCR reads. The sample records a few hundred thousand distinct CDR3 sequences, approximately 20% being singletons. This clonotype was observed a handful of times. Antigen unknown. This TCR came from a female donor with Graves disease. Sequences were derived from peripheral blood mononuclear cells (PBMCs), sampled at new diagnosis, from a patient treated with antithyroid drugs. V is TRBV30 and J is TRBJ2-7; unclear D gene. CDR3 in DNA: TGTGCCTGGAGTGGGTTGGGCTACGAGCAGTACTTC. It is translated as CAWSGLGYEQYF.